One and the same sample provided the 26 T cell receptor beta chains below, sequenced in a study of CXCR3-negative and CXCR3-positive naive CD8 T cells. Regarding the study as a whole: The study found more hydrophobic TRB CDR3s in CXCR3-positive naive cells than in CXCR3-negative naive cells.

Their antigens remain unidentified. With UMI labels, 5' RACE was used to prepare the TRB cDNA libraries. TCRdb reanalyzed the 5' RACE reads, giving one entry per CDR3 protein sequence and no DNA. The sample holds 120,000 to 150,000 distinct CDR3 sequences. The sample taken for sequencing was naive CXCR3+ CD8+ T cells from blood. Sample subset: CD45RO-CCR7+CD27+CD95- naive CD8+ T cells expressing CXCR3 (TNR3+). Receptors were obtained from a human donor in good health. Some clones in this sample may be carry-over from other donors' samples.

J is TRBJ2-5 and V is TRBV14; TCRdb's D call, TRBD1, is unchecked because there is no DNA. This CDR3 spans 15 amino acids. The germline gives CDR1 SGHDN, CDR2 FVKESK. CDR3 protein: CASSQDNPGPETQYF. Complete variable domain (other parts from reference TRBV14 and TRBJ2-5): EAGVTQFPSHSVIEKGQTVTLRCDPISGHDNLYWYRRVMGKEIKFLLHFVKESKQDESGMPNNRFLAERTGGTYSTLKVQPAELEDSGVYFCASSQDNPGPETQYFGPGTRLLVL.

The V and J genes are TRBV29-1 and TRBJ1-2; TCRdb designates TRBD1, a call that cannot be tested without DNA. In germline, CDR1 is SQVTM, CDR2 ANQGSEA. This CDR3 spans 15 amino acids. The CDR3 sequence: CSVTKGGGSGYGYTF.

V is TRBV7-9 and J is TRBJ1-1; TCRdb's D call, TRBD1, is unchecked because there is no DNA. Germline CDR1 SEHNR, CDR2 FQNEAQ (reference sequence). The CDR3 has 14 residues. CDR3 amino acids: CASSSNRGLEEAFF.

The CDR3 here is CASSPTGEGLGNEQFF. This rearrangement joins TRBV28 to TRBJ2-1; TCRdb's D call, TRBD1, is unchecked because there is no DNA. The CDR3 spans 16 residues. Germline lookup yields CDR1 MDHEN and CDR2 SYDVKM.

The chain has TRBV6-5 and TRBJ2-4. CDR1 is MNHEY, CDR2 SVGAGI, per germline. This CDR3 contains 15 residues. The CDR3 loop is CASSSGLGTKNIQYF.

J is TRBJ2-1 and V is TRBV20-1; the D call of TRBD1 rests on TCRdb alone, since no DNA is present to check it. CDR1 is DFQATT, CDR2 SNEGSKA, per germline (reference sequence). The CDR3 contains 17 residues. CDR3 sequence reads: CSARAPRESLTYNEQFF.

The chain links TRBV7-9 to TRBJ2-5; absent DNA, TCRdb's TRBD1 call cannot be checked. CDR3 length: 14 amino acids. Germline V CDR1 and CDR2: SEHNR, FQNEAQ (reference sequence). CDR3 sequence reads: CASENRGLEETQYF.

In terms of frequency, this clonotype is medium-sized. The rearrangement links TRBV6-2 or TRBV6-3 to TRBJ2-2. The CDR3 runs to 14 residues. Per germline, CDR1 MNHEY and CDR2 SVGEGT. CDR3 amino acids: CASSYGAGTGELFF.

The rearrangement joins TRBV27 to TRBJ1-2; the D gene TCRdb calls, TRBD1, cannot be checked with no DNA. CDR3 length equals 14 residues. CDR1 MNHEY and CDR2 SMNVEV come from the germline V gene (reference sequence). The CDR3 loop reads CASSDRGANYGYTF.

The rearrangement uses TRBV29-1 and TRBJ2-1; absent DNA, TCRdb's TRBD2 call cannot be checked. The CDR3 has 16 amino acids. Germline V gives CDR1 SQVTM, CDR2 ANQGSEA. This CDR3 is CSVEKAGDRARVEQFF.

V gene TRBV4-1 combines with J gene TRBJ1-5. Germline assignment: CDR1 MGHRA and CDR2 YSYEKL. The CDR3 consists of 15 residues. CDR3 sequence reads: CASSQGQGGDQPQHF.

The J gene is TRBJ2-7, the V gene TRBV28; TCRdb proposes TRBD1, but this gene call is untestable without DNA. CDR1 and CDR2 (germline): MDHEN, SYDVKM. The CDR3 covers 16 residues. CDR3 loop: CASRSIRTGGMYEQYF.

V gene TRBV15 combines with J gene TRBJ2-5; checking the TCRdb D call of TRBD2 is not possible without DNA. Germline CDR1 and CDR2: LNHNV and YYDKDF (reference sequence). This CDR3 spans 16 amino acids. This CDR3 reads CATSRSRGLAQETQYF.

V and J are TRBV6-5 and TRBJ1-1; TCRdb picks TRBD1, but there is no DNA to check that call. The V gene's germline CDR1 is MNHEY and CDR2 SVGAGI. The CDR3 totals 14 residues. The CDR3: CASKQQGANTEAFF.

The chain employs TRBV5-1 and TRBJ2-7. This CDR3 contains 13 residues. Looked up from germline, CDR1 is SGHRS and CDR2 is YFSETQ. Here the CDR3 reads CASSWDGIYEQYF.

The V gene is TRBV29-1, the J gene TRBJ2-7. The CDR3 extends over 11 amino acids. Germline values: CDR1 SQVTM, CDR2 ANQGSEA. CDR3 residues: CSVELWGEQYF.

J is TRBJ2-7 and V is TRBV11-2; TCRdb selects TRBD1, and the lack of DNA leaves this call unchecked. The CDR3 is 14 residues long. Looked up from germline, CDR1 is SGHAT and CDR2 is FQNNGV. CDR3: CASSPPTATYEQYF.

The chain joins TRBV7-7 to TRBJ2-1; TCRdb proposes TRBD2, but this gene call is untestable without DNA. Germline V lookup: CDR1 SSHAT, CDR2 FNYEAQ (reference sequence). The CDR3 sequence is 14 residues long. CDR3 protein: CASSRRGGLDEQFF.

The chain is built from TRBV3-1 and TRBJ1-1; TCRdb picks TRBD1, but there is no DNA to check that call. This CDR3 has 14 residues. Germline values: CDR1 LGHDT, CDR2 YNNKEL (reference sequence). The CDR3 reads CASSLGHTNTEAFF. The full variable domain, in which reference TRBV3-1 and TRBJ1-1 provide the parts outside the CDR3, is DTAVSQTPKYLVTQMGNDKSIKCEQNLGHDTMYWYKQDSKKFLKIMFSYNNKELIINETVPNRFSPKSPDKAHLNLHINSLELGDSAVYFCASSLGHTNTEAFFGQGTRLTVV.

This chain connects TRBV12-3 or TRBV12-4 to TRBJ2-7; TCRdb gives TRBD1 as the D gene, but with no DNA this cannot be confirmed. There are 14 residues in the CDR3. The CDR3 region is CASSPGTDTYEQYF.

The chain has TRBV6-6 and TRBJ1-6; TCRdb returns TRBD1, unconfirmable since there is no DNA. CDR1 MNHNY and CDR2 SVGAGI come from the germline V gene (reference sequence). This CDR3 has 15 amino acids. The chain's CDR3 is CASSTSSGRDSPLHF.

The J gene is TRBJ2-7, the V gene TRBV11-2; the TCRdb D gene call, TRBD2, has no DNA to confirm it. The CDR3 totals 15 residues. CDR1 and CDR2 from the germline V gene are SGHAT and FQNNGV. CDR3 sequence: CASSFGPKPAYEQYF.

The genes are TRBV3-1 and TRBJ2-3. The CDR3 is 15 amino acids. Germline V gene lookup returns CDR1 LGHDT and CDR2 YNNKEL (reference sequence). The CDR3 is CASSHQTYNLDTQYF.

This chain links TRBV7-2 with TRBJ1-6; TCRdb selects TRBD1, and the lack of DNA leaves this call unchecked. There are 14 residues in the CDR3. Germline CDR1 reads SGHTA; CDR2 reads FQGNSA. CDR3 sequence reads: CASSLTGNDSPLHF.

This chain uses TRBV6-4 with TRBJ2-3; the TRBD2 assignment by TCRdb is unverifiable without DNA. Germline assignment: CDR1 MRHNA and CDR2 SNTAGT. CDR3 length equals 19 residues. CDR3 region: CASSDSGETSGSRRDTQYF.

The CDR3 region is CASSAQGGGETQYF. The chain combines TRBV28 with TRBJ2-5; the TCRdb call, TRBD2, lacks DNA for checking. Germline V gives CDR1 MDHEN, CDR2 SYDVKM. CDR3 length equals 14 residues.